The following is a T cell receptor (beta chain) sequence with its context. What it recognizes is unknown. The record originates from a study of T cell responses to AZD1222 COVID-19 vaccine. Germline-derived CDR1 and CDR2 are MDHEN and SYDVKM. The CDR3 runs to 12 residues. Trimming took 10 bases from V and 2 from J, leaving 12 bases between them. Broader study findings: Donor demographics were predominantly white British with a female majority; clonal diversity may be underestimated. Just a handful of people given AZD1222 tested seropositive at baseline.

The table came from immunoSEQ multiplex PCR; TCRdb's copy has only in-frame clones and leaves some out. The repertoire holds 100,000 to 150,000 clones, with about 88% as singletons. Material: peripheral blood, obtained on day 0 of AZD1222 vaccination. The gene calls are TRBV28 and TRBJ2-7, with D tentatively TRBD2 (5 bases). This clonotype was sampled from an adult in good health. The CDR3 is CATLDGTYEQYF. The DNA for the CDR3 is TGTGCCACCTTGGACGGGACCTACGAGCAGTACTTC.